The 3 T cell receptor beta chains below were found in one sample sequenced in a study of blood T cell repertoires in COVID-19. Sequenced by immunoSEQ multiplex PCR; TCRdb stores in-frame clones only, minus some. Counted here are some 70,000 clones, around 80% occurring once; the ten biggest clones make up around 12%. Input material: peripheral blood. Source of these receptors: a human donor in a cohort sampled during active COVID-19.

The chain recombines TRBV29-1 with TRBJ2-3; 9 nucleotides align to TRBD1. J was trimmed by 4 bases and V by 7 bases; bases with no gene match: 9. This CDR3 is built from 14 residues. From germline, CDR1 is SQVTM and CDR2 ANQGSEA. The CDR3 here is CSAGRGTGPDTQYF. The CDR3 nucleotides read TGCAGCGCCGGAAGGGGGACAGGGCCAGATACGCAGTATTTT.

The chain's CDR3 is CASSFPVGQGNTEAFF. The CDR3, as DNA: TGTGCCAGCAGTTTTCCAGTGGGACAGGGGAACACTGAAGCTTTCTTT. The rearrangement joins TRBV28 to TRBJ1-1; 9 nucleotides agree with TRBD1. The junction had 6 bases not matched to a gene; V was cut back by 3 bases and J by 1 base. This CDR3 spans 16 amino acids. Germline CDR1 MDHEN, CDR2 SYDVKM.

J is TRBJ1-5 and V is TRBV11-2; D is unclear. Trimming left V 0 bases short and J 0 bases short, with 12 bases between. The CDR3 length is 17 residues. Germline values: CDR1 SGHAT, CDR2 FQNNGV. The CDR3 nucleotides are TGTGCCAGCAGCTTAGAAATTAGGAGGGATAGCAATCAGCCCCAGCATTTT. Its translation: CASSLEIRRDSNQPQHF.